The sequence of this T cell receptor (beta chain) was determined in a study of blood T cells in healthy people across ages. In the study overall: Capturing about one barcoded beta molecule per two T cells was achieved by template switching.

A J-beta primer mix and a sample-barcoded 5' primer were used in a second PCR of about 6 to 12 cycles. TCRdb ran MiXCR on the 5' RACE reads and lists one entry per CDR3 protein. This sample has some 1.4 million distinct CDR3 sequences, with approximately 42% found just once. Germline V lookup: CDR1 LGHNA, CDR2 YSLEER. There are 15 residues in the CDR3. The receptor comes from a young woman in good health. The sequenced sample was blood. The chain carries TRBV4-3 and TRBJ2-4, with 7 bases that match TRBD1. The DNA end is more similar to TRBJ2-7, so the J call may be wrong. The CDR3 loop reads CASSQETGLNYEQYF. CDR3 DNA sequence: TGCGCCAGCAGCCAAGAGACAGGGCTCAACTACGAGCAGTACTTC.